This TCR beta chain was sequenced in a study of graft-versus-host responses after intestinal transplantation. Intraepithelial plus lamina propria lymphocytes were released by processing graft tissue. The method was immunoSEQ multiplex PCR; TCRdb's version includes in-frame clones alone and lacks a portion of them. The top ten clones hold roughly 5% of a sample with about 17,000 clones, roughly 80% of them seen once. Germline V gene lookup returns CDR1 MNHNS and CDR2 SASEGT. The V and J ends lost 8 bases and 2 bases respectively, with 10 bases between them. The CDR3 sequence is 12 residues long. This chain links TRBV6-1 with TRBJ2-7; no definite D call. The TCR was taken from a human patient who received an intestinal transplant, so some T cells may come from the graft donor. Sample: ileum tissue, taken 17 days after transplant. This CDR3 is CASPGPPYEQYF. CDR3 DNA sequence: TGTGCCAGCCCTGGACCCCCCTACGAGCAGTACTTC.